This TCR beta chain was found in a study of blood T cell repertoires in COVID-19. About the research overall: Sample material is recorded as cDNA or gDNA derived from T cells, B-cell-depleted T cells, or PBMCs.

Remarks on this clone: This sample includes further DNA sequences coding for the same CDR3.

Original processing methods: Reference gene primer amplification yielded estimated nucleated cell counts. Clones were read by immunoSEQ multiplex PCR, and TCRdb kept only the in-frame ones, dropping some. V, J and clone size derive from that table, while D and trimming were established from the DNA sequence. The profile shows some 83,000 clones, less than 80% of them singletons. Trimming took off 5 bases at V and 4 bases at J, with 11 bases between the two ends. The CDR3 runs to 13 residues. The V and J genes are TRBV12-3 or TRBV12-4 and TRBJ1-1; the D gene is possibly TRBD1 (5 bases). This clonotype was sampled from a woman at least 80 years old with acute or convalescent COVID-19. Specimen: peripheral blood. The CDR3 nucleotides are TGTGCCAGCAGTCTGGGGGGGGGCACTGAAGCTTTCTTT. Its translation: CASSLGGGTEAFF.